Reported below is one T cell receptor (beta chain). Its specificity is unknown. Trimming shortened V by 5 bases and J by 2 bases, and 9 bases separated the two germline ends. The germline gives CDR1 SQVTM, CDR2 ANQGSEA. CDR3 length: 13 residues. The time point denotes: cycle 4 day 1 (C4D1), after less than 7 weeks of nivolumab. With no exception, relapse followed autologous stem cell transplantation in all patients, and brentuximab vedotin exposure varied. These data belong to a study of PD-1 blockade in classical Hodgkin lymphoma. General observations from the study: Complete responders showed a baseline diversity that resembled the diversity of newly diagnosed patients.

The method was immunoSEQ multiplex PCR; TCRdb's version includes in-frame clones alone and lacks a portion of them. Of about 61,000 clones listed, roughly 85% are singletons. This chain links TRBV29-1 with TRBJ2-2; D is possibly TRBD1 or TRBD2 (5 bases each). This clonotype was obtained from a human donor with classical Hodgkin lymphoma. This material consisted of peripheral blood mononuclear cells (PBMCs), taken before the fourth cycle of nivolumab. The CDR3 here is CSVWDGNTGELFF. For the CDR3, the DNA is TGCAGCGTTTGGGACGGAAACACCGGGGAGCTGTTTTTT.